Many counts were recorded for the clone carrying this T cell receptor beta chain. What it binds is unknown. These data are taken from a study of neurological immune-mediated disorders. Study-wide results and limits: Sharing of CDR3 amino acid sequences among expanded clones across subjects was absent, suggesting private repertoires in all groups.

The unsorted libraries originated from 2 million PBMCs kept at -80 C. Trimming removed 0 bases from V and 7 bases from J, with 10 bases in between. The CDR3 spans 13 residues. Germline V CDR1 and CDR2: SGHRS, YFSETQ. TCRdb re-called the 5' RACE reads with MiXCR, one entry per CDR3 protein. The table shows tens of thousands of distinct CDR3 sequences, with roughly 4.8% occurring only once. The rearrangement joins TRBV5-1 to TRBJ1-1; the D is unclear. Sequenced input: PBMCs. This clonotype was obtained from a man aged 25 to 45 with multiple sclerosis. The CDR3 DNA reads TGCGCCAGCAGCTTGGAAGTGGACGGTGAAGCTTTCTTT. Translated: CASSLEVDGEAFF. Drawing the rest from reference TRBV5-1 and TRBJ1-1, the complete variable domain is KAGVTQTPRYLIKTRGQQVTLSCSPISGHRSVSWYQQTPGQGLQFLFEYFSETQRNKGNFPGRFSGRQFSNSRSEMNVSTLELGDSALYLCASSLEVDGEAFFGQGTRLTVV.